This TCR beta chain was identified in a study of T cells expressing NK-cell markers. About the research overall: Most of the eight sequenced donors were HCMV-seropositive; one was seronegative.

This CDR3 region has 17 residues. CDR1 SGHRS and CDR2 YFSETQ come from the germline V gene. TCRdb re-called the 5' RACE reads and shows each CDR3 protein once, DNA omitted. This sample lists 300,000 to 450,000 distinct CDR3 sequences; its ten largest clones have roughly 5.4%. Sequenced: blood T cells: a sorted CD56 or NKG2C T cell subset, CD4+ or CD8+ T cells, or bulk PBMC T cells (not recorded which). The chain links TRBV5-1 to TRBJ2-2; the D call from TCRdb, TRBD1, cannot be confirmed without DNA. The origin of this receptor is a man aged 18 to 70 in good health. CDR3 sequence reads: CASSPLTGGLGTGELFF.